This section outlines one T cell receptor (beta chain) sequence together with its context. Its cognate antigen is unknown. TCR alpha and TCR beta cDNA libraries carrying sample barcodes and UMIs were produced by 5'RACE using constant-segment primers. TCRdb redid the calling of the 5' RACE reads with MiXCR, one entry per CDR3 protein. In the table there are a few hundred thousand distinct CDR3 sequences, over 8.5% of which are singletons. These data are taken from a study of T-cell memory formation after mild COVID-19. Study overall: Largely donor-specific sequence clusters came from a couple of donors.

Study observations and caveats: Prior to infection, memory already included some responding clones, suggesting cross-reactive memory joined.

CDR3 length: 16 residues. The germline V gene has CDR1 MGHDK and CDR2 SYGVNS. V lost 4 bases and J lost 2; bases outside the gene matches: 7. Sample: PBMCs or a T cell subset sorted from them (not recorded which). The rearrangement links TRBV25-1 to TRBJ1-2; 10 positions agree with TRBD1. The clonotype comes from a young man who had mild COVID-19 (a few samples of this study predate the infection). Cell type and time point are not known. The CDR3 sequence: CASSGPWTGGNYGYTF. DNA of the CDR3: TGTGCCAGCAGTGGACCATGGACAGGGGGGAACTATGGCTACACCTTC.